Listed below are T cell receptor beta chains from one sample, sequenced in a study of Graves' ophthalmopathy and Graves' hyperthyroidism. TCRdb reprocessed the multiplex PCR reads with MiXCR, giving one entry per CDR3 protein. This sample has about 1.2 million distinct CDR3 sequences, with less than 45% found just once. The sequenced sample consisted of peripheral blood or thyroid tissue (not recorded which). The receptors shown here come from an adult man with Graves' hyperthyroidism. The CDR3 runs from the conserved cysteine through the conserved F or W. Not every row has a clone size; where given, it reads once, few, many or a size class.

clone_size j_call v_call cdr3_aa
many TRBJ1-1 TRBV10-3 CAISGAGADTEAFF
. TRBJ2-2 TRBV12-3/TRBV12-4 CASSGSGRVTGELFF
few TRBJ1-5 TRBV19 CASSSRTVRNQPQHF
. TRBJ1-5 TRBV10-3 CAISAGVAGGNQPQHF
many TRBJ1-2 TRBV5-4 CASSPGGQVTNYGYTF
many TRBJ1-5 TRBV19 CASTHRENQPQHF
. TRBJ2-3 TRBV29-1 CSVGQGQYSTDTQYF
few TRBJ2-7 TRBV12-3/TRBV12-4 CASGETSEQYF
few TRBJ2-2 TRBV20-1 CSARGVPGSGVGTGELFF
many TRBJ2-7 TRBV7-2 CASRRETYEQYF
many TRBJ2-2 TRBV6-6 CASRTGQGYTGELFF
few TRBJ2-2 TRBV24-1 CATSPGELFF
many TRBJ2-7 TRBV11-2 CASSSTTGSYEQYF
. TRBJ2-2 TRBV6-5 CASSYSTAASTGELFF
. TRBJ1-1 TRBV5-1 CASSLAGGRVSNTEAFF
. TRBJ2-5 TRBV10-3 CAIAGTGVETQYF
. TRBJ2-5 TRBV2 CASRPRGETGTQYF
few TRBJ1-1 TRBV4-3 CASSQDSWGAKNTEAFF
many TRBJ1-4 TRBV7-2 CASSLLDREGEKLFF
many TRBJ2-7 TRBV20-1 CSATPGDSYEQYF
many TRBJ1-1 TRBV7-8 CASSFRQKYEAFF
. TRBJ1-4 TRBV4-1 CASSQVAQGDEKLFF
few TRBJ2-5 TRBV4-3 CASSQVPPSGGVQETQYF
. TRBJ1-5 TRBV20-1 CSARVGSQPQHF
. TRBJ1-5 TRBV12-3/TRBV12-4 CASSFISGQPQHF
. TRBJ2-7 TRBV19 CASSIQAGVPYEQYF
. TRBJ1-1 TRBV6-5 CASSYSGVPLLGFF
few TRBJ1-4 TRBV4-1 CASSQGRQNEKLFF
. TRBJ1-3 TRBV7-9 CASSPGLPGNTIYF
. TRBJ1-2 TRBV7-2 CASSGGRQINYGYTF
. TRBJ2-7 TRBV18 CAGSPASGAGYEQYF
many TRBJ2-7 TRBV20-1 CSARVAGGTSYEQYF
few TRBJ2-7 TRBV20-1 CSARGRVRFDTYEQYF
many TRBJ2-5 TRBV20-1 CSASPDRPKISQYF
few TRBJ2-7 TRBV7-3 CASSLTLSSARSYEQYF
. TRBJ2-7 TRBV10-2 CASLVRLAGVLTEQYF
. TRBJ2-2 TRBV5-1 CASSTQGTSTGELFF
. TRBJ1-2 TRBV19 CATQADQAPYGYTF
. TRBJ2-7 TRBV7-9 CASSLVGPSTGGLKYEQYF
. TRBJ2-7 TRBV29-1 CSVETYEQYF
many TRBJ1-4 TRBV10-3 CAISSQTPGTGLRLGDEKLFF
many TRBJ1-1 TRBV19 CASTRAYTEAFF
many TRBJ1-3 TRBV9 CASSPRGINENTIYF
. TRBJ1-2 TRBV5-6 CASSLVDRANYGYTF
few TRBJ1-1 TRBV6-5 CASSVSRDTEASF
. TRBJ1-1 TRBV11-2 CASTGNPNTEAFF
many TRBJ1-2 TRBV20-1 CSAQQGEGYGYTF
many TRBJ2-7 TRBV29-1 CSVQAGSSSYEQYF
. TRBJ1-1 TRBV25-1 CASSIYLCSVSQAANTEAFF
many TRBJ2-7 TRBV6-5 CASSLSGYTEQYF
. TRBJ2-5 TRBV2 CASRRVQAGVGTQYF
once TRBJ1-2 TRBV5-1 CASSTSRTGTRWGYTF
many TRBJ1-5 TRBV12-3/TRBV12-4 CASTKTGPDQPQHF